These 30 T cell receptor beta chains were all obtained from the same sample, sequenced in a study of beta chain features in type 1 diabetes. Every bit of the isolated RNA underwent reverse transcription, so sequencing read expressed TCRB transcripts. The method was immunoSEQ multiplex PCR; TCRdb's version includes in-frame clones alone and lacks a portion of them. The top ten clones hold under 2.5% of a sample with approximately 170,000 clones, just over 9% of them seen once. Sequencing used central memory CD4+ T cells from blood. These TCRs come from a woman between 18 and 30 years old in good health.

This clone showed up just a few times. The chain carries TRBV13 and TRBJ1-1; possibly TRBD1 for D (5 bases). Trimming shortened V by 2 bases and J by 11 bases, and 15 bases separated the two germline ends. Germline CDR1 and CDR2: PRHDT and FYEKMQ (reference sequence). The CDR3 is 13 residues long. CDR3 in amino acids: CASSLKQDAWAFF. The CDR3 nucleotides read TGTGCCAGCAGCTTAAAACAGGATGCTTGGGCTTTCTTT.

This clone was seen a handful of times. The genes are TRBV10-2 and TRBJ2-5; 9 bases are a match to TRBD1. The length of the CDR3 is 15 residues. Germline V gives CDR1 WSHSY, CDR2 SAAADI. The junction had 7 bases not matched to a gene; V was cut back by 3 bases and J by 5 bases. CDR3 DNA: TGCGCCAGCAGTGATCAACAGGGGGCGCGGGAGACCCAGTACTTC. Amino acids: CASSDQQGARETQYF.

This clone was recorded a few times. J is TRBJ2-7 and V is TRBV15; 9 nucleotides line up with TRBD2. Unmatched junction bases numbered 6, after V lost 6 bases and J lost 6 bases. The length of the CDR3 is 13 residues. Looked up from germline, CDR1 is LNHNV and CDR2 is YYDKDF (reference sequence). The DNA of the CDR3 is TGTGCCACCAGAATAGCGGGAGCCTCCGAGCAGTACTTC. Protein: CATRIAGASEQYF.

J is TRBJ2-7 and V is TRBV7-2; TRBD1 aligns across 7 bases. Trimming removed 4 bases from V and 6 bases from J; junction bases left unmatched: 9. The germline V gene encodes CDR1 SGHTA and CDR2 FQGNSA. This CDR3 is built from 14 residues. CDR3 nucleotide sequence: TGTGCCAGCAGCTCCAGGGGGACCCTTCGCGAGCAGTACTTC. This codes for CASSSRGTLREQYF.

This clone was seen a handful of times. The chain links TRBV7-2 to TRBJ1-5; TRBD1 might be the D (6 bases). The CDR3 extends over 15 amino acids. In germline, CDR1 is SGHTA, CDR2 FQGNSA. V shed 3 bases and J shed 0 bases, with 9 bases lying between them. For the CDR3, the DNA is TGTGCCAGCAGCTTCGGGGGGGCTAGCAATCAGCCCCAGCATTTT. This codes for CASSFGGASNQPQHF.

CDR3 residues: CASSPIAKIYGYTF. In nucleotides, the CDR3 is TGTGCCAGCAGTCCGATAGCGAAAATATATGGCTACACCTTC. The chain has TRBV28 and TRBJ1-2; no clear D. V shed 5 bases and J shed 5 bases, with 15 bases lying between them. The germline V gene encodes CDR1 MDHEN and CDR2 SYDVKM. This CDR3 is built from 14 residues.

The chain combines TRBV6-6 with TRBJ1-3; D is ambiguous. Trimming took 3 bases from V and 7 from J, leaving 10 bases between them. The CDR3 contains 13 residues. CDR1 is MNHNY, CDR2 SVGAGI, per germline (reference sequence). The CDR3 DNA sequence: TGTGCCAGCAGTTATGACACCTGGAACACCATATATTTT. As protein: CASSYDTWNTIYF.

The genes are TRBV19 and TRBJ2-2, with unresolved D. The CDR3 sequence is 14 residues long. Germline lookup yields CDR1 LNHDA and CDR2 SQIVND (reference sequence). V gave up 6 bases and J gave up 2 bases, with 10 bases separating them. The CDR3 region is CASRRQVNTGELFF. CDR3 nucleotides: TGTGCCAGTAGGCGTCAGGTCAACACCGGGGAGCTGTTTTTT. The variable domain in full, completed from reference TRBV19 and TRBJ2-2, reads DGGITQSPKYLFRKEGQNVTLSCEQNLNHDAMYWYRQDPGQGLRLIYYSQIVNDFQKGDIAEGYSVSREKKESFPLTVTSAQKNPTAFYLCASRRQVNTGELFFGEGSRLTVL.

The genes are TRBV5-4 and TRBJ1-2; tentative D call: TRBD1 (6 bases). The CDR3 consists of 14 residues. Germline V gene data show CDR1 as SGHNT and CDR2 as YYREEE (reference sequence). V lost 0 bases, J lost 2 bases, and 8 bases lay in between. Written as DNA, the CDR3 is TGTGCCAGCAGCTTGGCAGACAGGAACTATGGCTACACCTTC. This codes for CASSLADRNYGYTF.

Turning to this clone: The same CDR3 can be traced to other DNA sequences in this sample. Here the CDR3 reads CAWGGVSVSEQYF. CDR3 nucleotide sequence: TGTGCCTGGGGAGGAGTGTCGGTCAGCGAACAGTACTTC. This chain links TRBV30 with TRBJ2-7; D perhaps matches TRBD2 (5 bases). The CDR3 has 13 amino acids. Per germline, CDR1 GTSNPN and CDR2 SVGIG (reference sequence). Trimming cost V 5 bases and J 10 bases, with 21 bases left between them.

This chain links TRBV7-2 with TRBJ2-7; 10 bases are shared with TRBD2. Germline CDR1 reads SGHTA; CDR2 reads FQGNSA. V dropped 4 bases and J dropped 2; count of bases not matched to a gene: 2. The CDR3 spans 14 residues. The CDR3 loop is CASSSSGRAYEQYF. The CDR3 DNA sequence: TGTGCCAGCAGCTCAAGCGGGAGGGCCTACGAGCAGTACTTC.

The V gene is TRBV21-1, the J gene TRBJ2-3; the table's D call, TRBD1, was not checked against the DNA. TRBV21-1 is recorded as a pseudogene. This CDR3 has 14 residues. CDR3 nucleotides: TGTGCCAGCAGCTCCGACAGGGGAACAGATACGCAGTATTTT. This codes for CASSSDRGTDTQYF.

CDR3 region: CASSRDYLSTDTQYF. The CDR3 DNA sequence: TGTGCCAGCTCACGGGACTACCTCTCCACAGATACGCAGTATTTT. The chain couples TRBV18 to TRBJ2-3, with 7 bases fitting TRBD2. The CDR3 covers 15 residues. Germline V gives CDR1 KGHSH, CDR2 LQKENI. Germline trimming cut 4 bases from V and 2 bases from J; bases unmatched to any gene: 6.

A few counts support this clone. This chain uses TRBV5-1 with TRBJ2-7; 13 bases line up with TRBD2. V lost 4 bases, J lost 3 bases, and 4 bases stayed unmatched. This CDR3 region has 15 residues. Per germline, CDR1 SGHRS and CDR2 YFSETQ. CDR3 sequence reads: CASSLGLAGDYEQYF. The CDR3 region has the DNA TGCGCCAGCAGCCTAGGACTAGCGGGGGACTACGAGCAGTACTTC.

The table lists this clone with a few counts. The chain combines TRBV9 with TRBJ1-1; D is unclear. Germline loops: CDR1 SGDLS, CDR2 YYNGEE. CDR3 length equals 14 residues. V lost 2 bases to trimming and J lost 0 bases, with 8 bases between them. The CDR3 coding sequence is TGTGCCAGCAGCGTCGAGGTTCTGAACACTGAAGCTTTCTTT. Protein: CASSVEVLNTEAFF.

The CDR3: CASSSGWDQETQYF. CDR3 sequence (DNA): TGCGCCAGCAGCTCGGGATGGGATCAAGAGACCCAGTACTTC. The chain links TRBV5-1 to TRBJ2-5, with TRBD2 as a possible D gene (5 bases). Looked up from germline, CDR1 is SGHRS and CDR2 is YFSETQ. V lost 3 bases, J lost 2 bases, and 11 bases lay in between. The CDR3 loop spans 14 amino acids. The full variable domain, its missing parts supplied by reference TRBV5-1 and TRBJ2-5, is KAGVTQTPRYLIKTRGQQVTLSCSPISGHRSVSWYQQTPGQGLQFLFEYFSETQRNKGNFPGRFSGRQFSNSRSEMNVSTLELGDSALYLCASSSGWDQETQYFGPGTRLLVL.

This clone has a handful of counts. The gene calls are TRBV30 and TRBJ2-7; tentative D call: TRBD2 (6 bases). Trimming removed 4 bases at V and 5 bases at J, with 15 bases between. CDR1 is GTSNPN and CDR2 is SVGIG in the germline V gene (reference sequence). The CDR3 extends over 13 amino acids. The chain's CDR3 is CAWTLTSYHEQYF. The CDR3 DNA is TGTGCCTGGACCCTGACTAGTTACCACGAGCAGTACTTC.

The chain recombines TRBV7-8 with TRBJ2-1, with a weak D call TRBD2 (6 bases). Trimming took 4 bases from V and 4 from J, leaving 20 bases between them. The length of the CDR3 is 17 residues. The V gene's germline CDR1 is SGHVS and CDR2 FQNEAQ. CDR3 DNA sequence: TGTGCCAGCAGCTCCCCGCGGGGTTCCGTGACTTACAATGAGCAGTTCTTC. This sequence encodes CASSSPRGSVTYNEQFF. The complete variable domain, with remaining parts taken from reference TRBV7-8 and TRBJ2-1, reads GAGVSQSPRYKVAKRGQDVALRCDPISGHVSLFWYQQALGQGPEFLTYFQNEAQLDKSGLPSDRFFAERPEGSVSTLKIQRTQQEDSAVYLCASSSPRGSVTYNEQFFGPGTRLTVL.

In this sample, this clone turned up a few times. The V call is TRBV11-2, the J call TRBJ2-4; D remains ambiguous. The V end lost 5 bases, the J end lost 2 bases, and 13 bases lay between the germline ends. This CDR3 has 15 residues. Germline CDR1 reads SGHAT; CDR2 reads FQNNGV. CDR3 residues: CASSHRTGSKNIQYF. CDR3 sequence (DNA): TGTGCCAGCAGCCACCGAACCGGGTCCAAAAACATTCAGTACTTC.

The chain combines TRBV2 with TRBJ2-5; 8 nucleotides agree with TRBD1. The CDR3 is 14 residues long. CDR1 and CDR2 from the germline V gene are SNHLY and FYNNEI. V shed 6 bases and J 7 bases; nucleotides not matched to a gene: 10. The CDR3 loop reads CASRSTGVEGTQYF. The CDR3 DNA sequence: TGTGCCAGCAGATCGACAGGGGTCGAAGGGACCCAGTACTTC.

This clone has only a few counts. The CDR3 nucleotides read TGTGCCAGCACCCGAGGGCTAGCGGGGGGGCGGGGTCAAGAGACCCAGTACTTC. It encodes CASTRGLAGGRGQETQYF. The V call is TRBV5-4, the J call TRBJ2-5, with 12 bases matching TRBD2. There are 18 residues in the CDR3. Germline V gives CDR1 SGHNT, CDR2 YYREEE (reference sequence). The ends lost 6 bases at V and 2 bases at J; junction bases unmatched: 14.

This clone occurred a few times. The chain links TRBV20-1 to TRBJ2-3; no clear D. The CDR3 has 11 amino acids. The ends were cut back, 4 bases at V and 8 bases at J, with 10 bases in the middle. The V gene's germline CDR1 is DFQATT and CDR2 SNEGSKA (reference sequence). The CDR3 bases are TGCAGTGCTACTGGTTTCGGTACGCAGTATTTT. It yields the protein CSATGFGTQYF.

This clone has just a few counts. V usage is TRBV28 and J usage is TRBJ2-5; 8 positions match TRBD1. Trimming removed 7 bases from V and 3 bases from J; junction bases left unmatched: 10. The CDR3 consists of 15 residues. Germline assignment: CDR1 MDHEN and CDR2 SYDVKM. CDR3 nucleotide sequence: TGTGCCAGCACTTCCTCCGGACAGGGAAAAGAGACCCAGTACTTC. Protein product: CASTSSGQGKETQYF.

In its sample, this clone was seen a few times. V is TRBV7-2 and J is TRBJ2-5, with D maybe TRBD2 (6 bases). The CDR3 contains 15 residues. The germline V and J ends were trimmed by 7 bases and 3 bases, with 18 bases remaining between them. Germline V CDR1 and CDR2: SGHTA, FQGNSA. The CDR3 protein is CASISSGTPKETQYF. In nucleotides, the CDR3 is TGTGCCAGCATATCTTCCGGGACTCCAAAAGAGACCCAGTACTTC. Using reference TRBV7-2 and TRBJ2-5 for the parts outside the CDR3, the full variable domain is GAGVSQSPSNKVTEKGKDVELRCDPISGHTALYWYRQSLGQGLEFLIYFQGNSAPDKSGLPSDRFSAERTGGSVSTLTIQRTQQEDSAVYLCASISSGTPKETQYFGPGTRLLVL.

The table lists this clone with a few counts. The genes are TRBV4-2 and TRBJ1-2, with 9 bases that match TRBD1. The CDR3 has 14 amino acids. CDR1 LGHNA and CDR2 YNFKEQ come from the germline V gene. J was trimmed by 3 bases and V by 4 bases; bases with no gene match: 3. CDR3 residues: CASSPGQGDYGYTF. The CDR3, as DNA: TGTGCCAGCAGCCCGGGACAGGGTGACTATGGCTACACCTTC.

V usage is TRBV7-9 and J usage is TRBJ1-1, with 7 bases fitting TRBD1. V lost 1 base to trimming and J lost 4 bases; unmatched junction nucleotides: 6. This CDR3 is 15 amino acids long. Germline assignment: CDR1 SEHNR and CDR2 FQNEAQ (reference sequence). The DNA for the CDR3 is TGTGCCAGCAGCTTAGGTGGGACAGAGGGCACTGAAGCTTTCTTT. It translates to CASSLGGTEGTEAFF.

This clone was observed a few times. The chain has TRBV7-3 and TRBJ2-3; 7 nucleotides line up with TRBD2. V gave up 2 bases and J gave up 4 bases; unmatched junction bases: 0. The CDR3 extends over 13 amino acids. CDR1 and CDR2 from the germline V gene are SGHTA and FQGTGA. The CDR3 loop is CASSLAGADTQYF. The DNA of the CDR3 is TGTGCCAGCAGCTTAGCGGGGGCAGATACGCAGTATTTT.

This clone was observed many times. The rearrangement joins TRBV30 to TRBJ2-2, with no clear D. Trimming took 0 bases from V and 6 from J, leaving 5 bases between them. CDR1 is GTSNPN, CDR2 SVGIG, per germline (reference sequence). The CDR3 contains 12 residues. This CDR3 reads CAWSVLSGELFF. The CDR3 nucleotides are TGTGCCTGGAGTGTACTATCCGGGGAGCTGTTTTTT.

The V and J genes are TRBV19 and TRBJ1-1; D call uncertain. The CDR3 contains 15 residues. Germline CDR1 is LNHDA and CDR2 is SQIVND (reference sequence). Trimming pared 0 bases from V and 2 bases from J, leaving 10 bases between. This chain's CDR3 is CASSIDRVANTEAFF. The CDR3 DNA reads TGTGCCAGTAGTATAGATCGGGTAGCTAACACTGAAGCTTTCTTT.

CDR3 sequence: CASSQAGGGTDTQYF. The CDR3 nucleotides are TGCGCCAGCAGCCAGGCGGGGGGGGGCACAGATACGCAGTATTTT. The V call is TRBV4-3, the J call TRBJ2-3, with 9 bases identical to TRBD2. Germline lookup yields CDR1 LGHNA and CDR2 YSLEER. This CDR3 region has 15 residues. Trimming cost V 3 bases and J 1 base; bases outside gene matches: 2.